This T cell receptor (beta chain) was recovered during a study of T cell repertoires in cytomegalovirus infection. TCRdb called the reads again in MiXCR, with one record for every CDR3 protein. Here the sample spans around 300,000 distinct CDR3 sequences, 9% to 9.5% being singletons. The CDR3 loop spans 15 amino acids. The V segment lost 6 bases and the J segment 2 bases; nucleotides outside the gene matches: 5. CDR1 SGHTA and CDR2 FQGNSA come from the germline V gene. Sequencing input: PBMCs. The TCR sequence derives from a human donor in good health (CMV status not recorded). Some clones in this sample may be carry-over from other donors' samples. The chain recombines TRBV7-2 with TRBJ2-7; 12 bases match TRBD2. The CDR3 sequence: CASSHGTSGPYEQYF. The CDR3 DNA reads as TGTGCCAGCAGTCACGGGACTAGCGGGCCCTACGAGCAGTACTTC.